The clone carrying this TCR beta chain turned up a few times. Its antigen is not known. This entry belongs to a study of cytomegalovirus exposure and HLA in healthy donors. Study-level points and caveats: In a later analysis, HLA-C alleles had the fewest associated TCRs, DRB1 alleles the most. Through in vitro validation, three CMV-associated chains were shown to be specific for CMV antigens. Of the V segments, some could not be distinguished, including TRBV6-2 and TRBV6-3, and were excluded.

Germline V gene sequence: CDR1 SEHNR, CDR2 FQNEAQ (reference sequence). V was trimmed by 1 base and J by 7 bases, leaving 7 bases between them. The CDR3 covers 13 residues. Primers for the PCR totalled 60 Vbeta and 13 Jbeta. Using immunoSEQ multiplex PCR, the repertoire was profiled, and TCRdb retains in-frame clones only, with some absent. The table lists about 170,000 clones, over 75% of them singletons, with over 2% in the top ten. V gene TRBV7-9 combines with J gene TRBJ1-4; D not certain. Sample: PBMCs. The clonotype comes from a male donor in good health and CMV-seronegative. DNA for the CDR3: TGTGCCAGCAGCTTAGGGGAGGGTGAAAAACTGTTTTTT. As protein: CASSLGEGEKLFF.